Included here is one T cell receptor beta chain sequence, with context. Original analysis: Reference gene primer amplification gave estimated nucleated cell counts. The assay was immunoSEQ multiplex PCR, and TCRdb's table has in-frame clones only and misses some. V, J and clone size were drawn from that table, and D and trimming were deduced from the DNA. The sample has approximately 150,000 clones; about 83% are singletons. The ends lost 8 bases at V and 2 bases at J; junction bases unmatched: 6. Germline loops: CDR1 MDHEN, CDR2 SYDVKM. The CDR3 consists of 14 residues. The source of the sample is a study of blood T cell repertoires in COVID-19.

The sequencing sample was made of PBMCs or T cells enriched from blood (not recorded which). The TCR sequence derives from a woman in her forties or fifties with acute COVID-19. V usage is TRBV28 and J usage is TRBJ1-3, with 7 bases lining up with TRBD1. CDR3 region: CASFIQGPGNTIYF. The CDR3 DNA follows: TGTGCCAGCTTCATACAGGGGCCTGGAAACACCATATATTTT. Complete variable domain (other parts from reference TRBV28 and TRBJ1-3): DVKVTQSSRYLVKRTGEKVFLECVQDMDHENMFWYRQDPGLGLRLIYFSYDVKMKEKGDIPEGYSVSREKKERFSLILESASTNQTSMYLCASFIQGPGNTIYFGEGSWLTVV.